A selection of T cell receptor beta chains follows, all from one sample in a study of cytomegalovirus exposure and HLA in healthy donors. Profiled with immunoSEQ multiplex PCR; TCRdb holds only in-frame clones, not every one. The table includes under 200,000 clones, around 77% detected once. The specimen sequenced was PBMCs. These receptors all stem from a man aged 60-69 years in good health and CMV-seronegative. Each CDR3 is given with its conserved first and last residue. D genes are given only for firm matches. The size of a clone is reported for some rows only, either as once, few or many, or as a class for expanded clones.

v_gene: TRBV5-4; len: 14; d_gene: TRBD1; abundance: -; j_gene: TRBJ1-5; CDR3nt: TGTGCCAGCAGCTTGGGGGGGACAGGGCAGCCCCAGCATTTT; CDR3aa: CASSLGGTGQPQHF
v_gene: TRBV29-1; len: 15; d_gene: TRBD1; abundance: few; j_gene: TRBJ1-1; CDR3nt: TGCAGCGGGATGGAGGGGGCGCCATATGACACTGAAGCTTTCTTT; CDR3aa: CSGMEGAPYDTEAFF
v_gene: TRBV4-2; len: 16; d_gene: -; abundance: -; j_gene: TRBJ2-2; CDR3nt: TGTGCCAGCAGCCGCCTGGAGGGTCCGAACACCGGGGAGCTGTTTTTT; CDR3aa: CASSRLEGPNTGELFF
v_gene: TRBV6-1; len: 15; d_gene: TRBD1; abundance: -; j_gene: TRBJ1-4; CDR3nt: TGTGCCAGCAGTGAAGAAGGGGACAGAAATGAAAAACTGTTTTTT; CDR3aa: CASSEEGDRNEKLFF
v_gene: TRBV25-1; len: 13; d_gene: TRBD1; abundance: -; j_gene: TRBJ2-7; CDR3nt: TGTGCCAGCAGTAAGGGGGCGTTCTTCGAGCAGTACTTC; CDR3aa: CASSKGAFFEQYF
v_gene: TRBV2; len: 14; d_gene: -; abundance: -; j_gene: TRBJ1-4; CDR3nt: TGTGCCAGCAGTGAATGGGCAGGGAATGAAAAACTGTTTTTT; CDR3aa: CASSEWAGNEKLFF
v_gene: TRBV12-5; len: 15; d_gene: -; abundance: -; j_gene: TRBJ2-7; CDR3nt: TGTGCTAGTGGTTTGGGACCGGGACTGAACTACGAGCAGTACTTC; CDR3aa: CASGLGPGLNYEQYF
v_gene: TRBV9; len: 14; d_gene: -; abundance: -; j_gene: TRBJ2-1; CDR3nt: TGTGCCAGCAGCCGCCGGACAGAAATGAATGAGCAGTTCTTC; CDR3aa: CASSRRTEMNEQFF
v_gene: TRBV5-1; len: 16; d_gene: -; abundance: -; j_gene: TRBJ1-3; CDR3nt: TGCGCCAGCAGCTTCGCATCCCAAGCTGCTGGAAACACCATATATTTT; CDR3aa: CASSFASQAAGNTIYF
v_gene: TRBV10-2; len: 14; d_gene: TRBD2; abundance: -; j_gene: TRBJ2-7; CDR3nt: TGCGCCAGCAGGACCTCGGCGGGGGAGTACGAGCAGTACTTC; CDR3aa: CASRTSAGEYEQYF
v_gene: TRBV28; len: 14; d_gene: -; abundance: -; j_gene: TRBJ1-4; CDR3nt: TGTGCCACAGCGGTTCAGTCAACTAATGAAAAACTGTTTTTT; CDR3aa: CATAVQSTNEKLFF
v_gene: TRBV5-4; len: 15; d_gene: -; abundance: once; j_gene: TRBJ2-3; CDR3nt: TGTGCCAGCAGCCCATTTGGCCAGTCCACAGATACGCAGTATTTT; CDR3aa: CASSPFGQSTDTQYF
v_gene: TRBV5-4; len: 14; d_gene: TRBD1; abundance: few; j_gene: TRBJ2-5; CDR3nt: TGTGCCAGCAGCCCCGGGACAGGGGCCGAGACCCAGTACTTC; CDR3aa: CASSPGTGAETQYF
v_gene: TRBV27; len: 17; d_gene: -; abundance: -; j_gene: TRBJ2-3; CDR3nt: TGTGCCAGCAGTACCGGGGGGCCTCCCCATAGCACAGATACGCAGTATTTT; CDR3aa: CASSTGGPPHSTDTQYF
v_gene: TRBV19; len: 14; d_gene: TRBD1; abundance: -; j_gene: TRBJ1-1; CDR3nt: TGTGCCAGTAGAGACAGGGCGAGGAACACTGAAGCTTTCTTT; CDR3aa: CASRDRARNTEAFF
v_gene: TRBV5-8; len: 15; d_gene: -; abundance: -; j_gene: TRBJ1-5; CDR3nt: TGTGCCAGCAGCTCAGGGGCTTATAGCAATCAGCCCCAGCATTTT; CDR3aa: CASSSGAYSNQPQHF
v_gene: TRBV15; len: 17; d_gene: -; abundance: -; j_gene: TRBJ1-4; CDR3nt: TGTGCCACCAGCAGAGATGAGGGTGGCCTCCGGGGTGAAAAACTGTTTTTT; CDR3aa: CATSRDEGGLRGEKLFF
v_gene: TRBV5-6; len: 14; d_gene: TRBD1; abundance: -; j_gene: TRBJ1-6; CDR3nt: TGTGCCAGCAGCTTGGGACAGGGGAGTGTCGCCCTCCACTTT; CDR3aa: CASSLGQGSVALHF
v_gene: TRBV5-8; len: 15; d_gene: TRBD1; abundance: -; j_gene: TRBJ2-2; CDR3nt: TGTGCCAGCAGCTTGGGCGGACAGGGCTCCGGGGAGCTGTTTTTT; CDR3aa: CASSLGGQGSGELFF
v_gene: TRBV2; len: 12; d_gene: -; abundance: -; j_gene: TRBJ2-7; CDR3nt: TGTGCCAGCCTTGACACCGCCTACGAGCAGTACTTC; CDR3aa: CASLDTAYEQYF
v_gene: TRBV21-1; len: 16; d_gene: -; abundance: -; j_gene: TRBJ2-3; CDR3nt: TGTGCCAGCAGCAAAGCAGCGGGAGTAGGCACAGATACGCAGTATTTT; CDR3aa: CASSKAAGVGTDTQYF
v_gene: TRBV7-9; len: 16; d_gene: -; abundance: few; j_gene: TRBJ2-1; CDR3nt: TGTGCCAGCAGCTTAGGACCTGCCAGCCGGGTACCAGAGCAGTTCTTC; CDR3aa: CASSLGPASRVPEQFF